These 20 T cell receptor beta chains originate from one sample sequenced in a study of blood T cell repertoires in COVID-19. TCRdb's table, derived via immunoSEQ multiplex PCR, lists solely in-frame clones and lacks some. This table has approximately 400,000 clones, over 75% appearing once. The sequenced sample consisted of PBMCs or T cells enriched from blood (not recorded which). Receptors originate from a man aged 25-45 years who had recovered from COVID-19.

This chain links TRBV3-1 (or the pseudogene TRBV3-2) with TRBJ2-7; D gene uncertain. Germline loops: CDR1 LGHDT, CDR2 YNNKEL (reference sequence). The length of the CDR3 is 12 residues. The V and J ends lost 1 base and 3 bases respectively, with 4 bases between them. The DNA for the CDR3 is TGTGCCAGCAGCCAAGTCGGCTACGAGCAGTACTTC. This encodes CASSQVGYEQYF.

V usage is TRBV19 and J usage is TRBJ1-6; 8 bases agree with TRBD1. With V trimmed by 7 bases and J by 9 bases, 8 bases remained unmatched. This CDR3 has 14 amino acids. Germline V lookup: CDR1 LNHDA, CDR2 SQIVND (reference sequence). In DNA form, the CDR3 reads TGTGCCAGTACCGTGGGACAGGTCCTTTCACCCCTCCACTTT. Translated: CASTVGQVLSPLHF. Full variable domain (outside the CDR3, taken from reference TRBV19 and TRBJ1-6): DGGITQSPKYLFRKEGQNVTLSCEQNLNHDAMYWYRQDPGQGLRLIYYSQIVNDFQKGDIAEGYSVSREKKESFPLTVTSAQKNPTAFYLCASTVGQVLSPLHFGNGTRLTVT.

The CDR3 DNA reads TGTGCCAGTAGTGAGCGGGGGGCAGGGGAGCAGTTCTTC. This translates into CASSERGAGEQFF. The chain has TRBV19 and TRBJ2-1; 9 positions agree with TRBD2. Germline values: CDR1 LNHDA, CDR2 SQIVND (reference sequence). Germline trimming cut 5 bases from V and 10 bases from J; bases unmatched to any gene: 6. There are 13 residues in the CDR3. The complete variable domain, with remaining parts taken from reference TRBV19 and TRBJ2-1, reads DGGITQSPKYLFRKEGQNVTLSCEQNLNHDAMYWYRQDPGQGLRLIYYSQIVNDFQKGDIAEGYSVSREKKESFPLTVTSAQKNPTAFYLCASSERGAGEQFFGPGTRLTVL.

This clone was picked up a small number of times. The rearrangement joins TRBV28 to TRBJ1-2; D may be TRBD1 (6 bases). Germline V CDR1 and CDR2: MDHEN, SYDVKM. The CDR3 sequence is 15 residues long. V was shortened by 4 bases and J by 2 bases, with 14 bases between the two germline ends. CDR3 nucleotide sequence: TGTGCCAGCAGTTCCATGGGGGGGGCGAACTATGGCTACACCTTC. Translated, it gives CASSSMGGANYGYTF.

The rearrangement uses TRBV28 and TRBJ2-7; 10 bases map to TRBD2. V trimming: 8 bases; J trimming: 2 bases; junction bases outside the gene matches: 9. The germline V gene has CDR1 MDHEN and CDR2 SYDVKM. The CDR3 covers 15 residues. The CDR3 DNA follows: TGTGCCAGCTTATCTTTAACTAGCGGGGCCTACGAGCAGTACTTC. The encoded protein is CASLSLTSGAYEQYF.

The V call is TRBV7-2, the J call TRBJ1-1, with D maybe TRBD1 (5 bases). V lost 7 bases, J lost 0 bases, and 12 bases lay in between. Germline CDR1 SGHTA, CDR2 FQGNSA. CDR3 size: 14 residues. CDR3 residues: CASNLDSMNTEAFF. CDR3 coding DNA: TGTGCCAGCAACCTCGACAGCATGAACACTGAAGCTTTCTTT.

The chain employs TRBV19 and TRBJ1-2, with a possible D match to TRBD1 (5 bases). V was trimmed by 4 bases and J by 2 bases, leaving 8 bases between them. CDR1 and CDR2 (germline): LNHDA, SQIVND (reference sequence). There are 13 residues in the CDR3. The CDR3 nucleotides are TGTGCCAGTAGTAGAACAGGAAACTATGGCTACACCTTC. Protein product: CASSRTGNYGYTF.

This chain links TRBV19 with TRBJ1-6; D perhaps matches TRBD1 (6 bases). The CDR3 has 13 amino acids. V gave up 6 bases and J gave up 10 bases, with 13 bases separating them. From germline, CDR1 is LNHDA and CDR2 SQIVND (reference sequence). CDR3 amino acids: CASRRDQGSPLHF. CDR3 nucleotides: TGTGCCAGTAGACGGGACCAGGGGTCACCCCTCCACTTT.

This clone has just a few counts. The chain recombines TRBV7-4 with TRBJ1-5; D is perhaps TRBD1 (5 bases). There are 14 residues in the CDR3. CDR1 and CDR2 (germline): SGHVT, SQSDAQ. V dropped 1 base and J dropped 9 bases, with 13 bases sitting between them. As DNA, the CDR3 is TGTGCCAGCAGCTTAGAGGGGCGAGACGGGCCCCAGCATTTT. Its protein product is CASSLEGRDGPQHF.

The chain joins TRBV27 to TRBJ2-1, with TRBD1 identical over 7 bases. V gave up 2 bases and J gave up 3 bases; unmatched junction bases: 10. The CDR3 has 17 residues. CDR1 MNHEY and CDR2 SMNVEV come from the germline V gene (reference sequence). CDR3 in amino acids: CASSLRPGTELYNEQFF. CDR3 in DNA: TGTGCCAGCAGTTTAAGGCCGGGGACAGAGCTCTACAATGAGCAGTTCTTC.

This chain links TRBV18 with TRBJ2-5, with TRBD2 matching 7 bases. Unmatched junction bases numbered 9, after V lost 1 base and J lost 1 base. The CDR3 covers 17 residues. Per germline, CDR1 KGHSH and CDR2 LQKENI. The CDR3 sequence is CASSPRSFGGTQETQYF. In DNA form, the CDR3 reads TGTGCCAGCTCACCACGATCTTTCGGGGGGACCCAAGAGACCCAGTACTTC.

The rearrangement uses TRBV7-2 and TRBJ1-6; D gene uncertain. The CDR3 spans 14 residues. Trimming left V 1 base short and J 7 bases short, with 8 bases between. Germline V gene lookup returns CDR1 SGHTA and CDR2 FQGNSA. For the CDR3, the DNA is TGTGCCAGCAGCTTAGACGGTCTAAATTCACCCCTCCACTTT. This translates into CASSLDGLNSPLHF.

V gene TRBV10-1 combines with J gene TRBJ1-5; D uncertain. V lost 8 bases and J lost 3, with 11 bases in between. The CDR3 extends over 13 amino acids. The V gene's germline CDR1 is WNHNN and CDR2 SYGVQD (reference sequence). CDR3 loop: CASSDSPNQPQHF. CDR3 bases: TGCGCCAGCTCAGACTCCCCCAATCAGCCCCAGCATTTT.

The CDR3 sequence: CASSLPPGDNSGNTIYF. In nucleotides, the CDR3 is TGTGCCAGCAGCCTCCCGCCCGGGGACAACTCTGGAAACACCATATATTTT. The V call is TRBV3-1 (or the pseudogene TRBV3-2), the J call TRBJ1-3, with D maybe TRBD1 (6 bases). Germline CDR1 is LGHDT and CDR2 is YNNKEL (reference sequence). Deletions cut 4 bases from V and 0 bases from J, with 16 bases between. CDR3 size: 17 residues.

This chain links TRBV5-1 with TRBJ1-6; perhaps TRBD1 as D (6 bases). This CDR3 comprises 19 residues. V was cut by 0 bases and J by 0 bases, with 16 bases left in between. Germline-derived CDR1 and CDR2 are SGHRS and YFSETQ. The chain's CDR3 is CASSLGTRDTSSYNSPLHF. The CDR3 DNA is TGCGCCAGCAGCTTGGGGACCCGGGACACAAGCTCCTATAATTCACCCCTCCACTTT.

In regard to this clone: Other DNA sequences in this sample translate to the same CDR3. The V gene is TRBV9, the J gene TRBJ1-6, with unresolved D. This CDR3 has 14 amino acids. Trimming left V 2 bases short and J 7 bases short, with 10 bases between. Germline V gene sequence: CDR1 SGDLS, CDR2 YYNGEE. The CDR3 sequence is CASSVGQTNSPLHF. The CDR3 nucleotides are TGTGCCAGCAGCGTTGGGCAGACAAATTCACCCCTCCACTTT.

The V gene is TRBV20-1, the J gene TRBJ2-7, with 9 positions matching TRBD2. Germline loops: CDR1 DFQATT, CDR2 SNEGSKA (reference sequence). The CDR3 totals 16 residues. The junction had 15 bases not matched to a gene; V was cut back by 3 bases and J by 6 bases. The CDR3 here is CSASRLSSGEVGEQYF. In DNA, the CDR3 is TGCAGTGCTAGTCGACTCTCTAGCGGGGAGGTCGGCGAGCAGTACTTC.

DNA of the CDR3: TGTGCCAGTCGCTCGTTGGGGTCGAAGGAGGGATCGGGGTGCTACGAGCAGTACTTC. Its translation is CASRSLGSKEGSGCYEQYF. The chain has TRBV19 and TRBJ2-7; TRBD2 might be the D (6 bases). Germline assignment: CDR1 LNHDA and CDR2 SQIVND (reference sequence). V gave up 8 bases and J gave up 3 bases, with 32 bases separating them. The CDR3 has 19 residues.

The V gene is TRBV7-2, the J gene TRBJ2-3; D uncertain. The germline CDR1 and CDR2 sequences are SGHTA and FQGNSA. The CDR3 spans 14 residues. Between the trimmed V and J ends, which lost 2 bases and 1 base, there was a span of 7 bases. As DNA, the CDR3 is TGTGCCAGCAGCTTAACGCGAGGCACAGATACGCAGTATTTT. Its translation is CASSLTRGTDTQYF.

The chain is built from TRBV24-1 and TRBJ2-2; 8 nucleotides line up with TRBD1. V lost 10 bases, J lost 3 bases, and 6 bases stayed unmatched. This CDR3 is 14 amino acids long. Germline assignment: CDR1 KGHDR and CDR2 SFDVKD. CDR3 in amino acids: CATQGAWDTGELFF. CDR3 coding DNA: TGTGCCACGCAGGGGGCCTGGGACACCGGGGAGCTGTTTTTT.